Given below is one T cell receptor (beta chain) in context. Recent acute infections and vaccinations were absent in the healthy HIV-negative adult donors. CD4+ cell separation produced CD45RA+ naive and CD45RA-negative memory subsets. With 4 bases removed from V and 3 bases from J, the gap between germline ends came to 19 bases. Germline V gives CDR1 LGHNA, CDR2 YSLEER. The CDR3 length is 16 residues. The table came from immunoSEQ multiplex PCR; TCRdb's copy has only in-frame clones and leaves some out. The sample includes 2 million to 2.5 million clones, approximately 93% of them seen just once. This sample was included in a study of shared clonotypes between healthy human individuals.

This TCR was recovered from a man younger than 35 in good health. Some clones in this sample may be carry-over from other donors' samples. The sequenced sample consisted of naive CD4+ T cells from PBMCs. The subset denotes: CD45RA+ positively selected. This rearrangement joins TRBV4-3 to TRBJ2-7, with D perhaps matching TRBD2 (7 bases). The CDR3, as DNA: TGCGCCAGCAGCCCGTCAGGGGCGGGAGTAGGCTACGAGCAGTACTTC. Residues: CASSPSGAGVGYEQYF.